Sequencing of this TCR beta chain was carried out in a study of blood T cell repertoires in COVID-19. Study-wide background: Sites in the United States, Italy and Spain provided acute and convalescent COVID-19 samples. PBMCs, B-cell-depleted T cells, or T cells were the source of the cDNA or gDNA that made up the material.

Original processing notes: Amplifying reference gene primers gave estimates of nucleated cell counts. The data were produced by immunoSEQ multiplex PCR, yet TCRdb's version contains in-frame clones alone and is incomplete. That table is the source of V, J and clone size, and D and trimming were worked out from the DNA. This table holds more than 300,000 clones, about 89% found once. CDR1 is KGHSH, CDR2 LQKENI, per germline. The CDR3 has 14 amino acids. With 4 bases clipped from V and 2 bases from J, the junction kept 4 bases outside the gene matches. Input material: peripheral blood. The source of this sequence is a woman aged 30 to 39 with COVID-19, enrolled during active disease. The V call is TRBV18, the J call TRBJ2-7; TRBD2 matches 8 bases. CDR3: CASSLTSGAYEQYF. DNA of the CDR3: TGTGCCAGCTCACTCACTAGCGGAGCCTACGAGCAGTACTTC.